The present entry profiles one T cell receptor (beta chain) with its context. Only a few counts were recorded for this clonotype. The target of this receptor is not known. No base quality values were provided; no much bigger clone lies one nucleotide off. Sequencing was carried out with an Illumina NovaSeq 6000. TCR cDNA was synthesized by 5'RACE template switching, which introduced a universal primer site and unique molecular identifiers. Priming of cDNA synthesis was performed from both the TCR alpha and TCR beta constant segments. Library amplification involved two PCR steps, and the second step added sample barcodes and sequencing adapters. Sequencing of libraries was performed on Illumina HiSeq 2500 (2x100 bp) or NovaSeq (2x150 bp). In the authors' own workflow: Reads were demultiplexed and collapsed into UMI consensus sequences with MIGEC, and V(D)J alignment was performed with MiXCR. Vaccine-responding clonotypes were identified with edgeR using replicate PBMC samples, with FDR below 0.01 and a log2 fold change above 5 up to day 15 being required. Each bulk clonotype received a CD4 or CD8 identity based on whether the sequenced CD4 or CD8 repertoire contained that clonotype at higher abundance. The public reads were reanalyzed by TCRdb: fastp trimming at Q25, MiXCR alignment, in-frame beta chains only. Rows with one shared CDR3 protein collapse into an entry with the most common genes and DNA. TCRdb, not the original authors, processed these V and J calls. The sample table contains over 250,000 distinct CDR3 sequences; only one count was recorded for approximately 4% of them. The ten top clones hold around 23% of the sample.

These data come from a study of T cells after yellow fever vaccination (dated 2019 in TCRdb). Background for the entire study: The SMART-Seq v4 Ultra Low Input RNA kit was used to prepare libraries from fractions with low cell numbers. To track T-cell clones before and after primary and booster YFV17D yellow fever vaccination, bulk TCR alpha and beta repertoires were sequenced longitudinally. Two healthy male donors, one aged 18 to 30 and one aged 30 to 40 years, made up the cohort. Blood samples were taken at several timepoints before and after primary and secondary immunization, and bulk PBMC replicates and cell subsets were isolated. What the work shows at the level of the full study, not this receptor alone: The study included only two donors, which limits how far the findings can be generalized. A small share of clonotypes was detected in both CD4 and CD8 compartments, with the overlap likely arising from convergent recombination. Computational filtering was needed because FACS-sorted repertoires could contain abundant contaminating clonotypes from the bulk population. Compared with the primary T-cell response, the secondary T-cell response was weaker but faster, peaking on day 5 rather than day 15. After the booster, most clones that had expanded after primary vaccination were detected again (around 96% of CD4 and around nine tenths of CD8), suggesting broad maintenance of memory.

What this sample's treatment or condition label stands for: live attenuated yellow fever vaccine strain. At each blood-draw timepoint, two biological replicates of bulk PBMCs were obtained. PBMCs were isolated from peripheral blood using a standard Ficoll-Paque protocol. TriZol was used to extract RNA from bulk PBMCs, from CD4 and CD8 fractions, and from dextramer-positive and dextramer-negative fractions. The input for sequencing was PBMCs, taken 5 days after the yellow fever booster vaccination. This receptor was taken from a man younger than 35 who received the YFV17D yellow fever vaccine.

The nucleotide sequence is given as TGTGCCAGCAGTTGGGGCGGGGCCCGGGATACGCAGTATTTT. Protein translation: CASSWGGARDTQYF. Here the chain combines TRBV6-5 and TRBJ2-3; a weak D assignment points to TRBD2 (6 bases agree). The CDR3 holds 14 amino acids from the cysteine to the phenylalanine. The read is trimmed to its CDR3 DNA, 42 bases read in frame from base 1. Relative to germline, V is 4 bases shorter and J is 6 bases shorter, with 14 bases between their ends. The germline V gene provides CDR1 MNHEY and CDR2 SVGAGI.